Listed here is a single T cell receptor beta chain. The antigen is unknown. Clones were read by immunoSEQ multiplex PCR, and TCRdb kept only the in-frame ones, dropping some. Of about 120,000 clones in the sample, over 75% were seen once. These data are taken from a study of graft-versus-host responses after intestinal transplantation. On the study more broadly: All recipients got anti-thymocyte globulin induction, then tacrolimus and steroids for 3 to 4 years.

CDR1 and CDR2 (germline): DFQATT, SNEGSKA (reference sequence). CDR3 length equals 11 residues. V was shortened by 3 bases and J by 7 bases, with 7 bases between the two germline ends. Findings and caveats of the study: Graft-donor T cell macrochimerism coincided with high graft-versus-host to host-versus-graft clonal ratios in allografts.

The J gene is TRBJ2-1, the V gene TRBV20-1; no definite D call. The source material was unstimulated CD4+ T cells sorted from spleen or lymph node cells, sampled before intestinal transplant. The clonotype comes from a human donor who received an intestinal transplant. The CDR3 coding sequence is TGCAGTGCTAGTAATATGAATGAGCAGTTCTTC. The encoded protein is CSASNMNEQFF.